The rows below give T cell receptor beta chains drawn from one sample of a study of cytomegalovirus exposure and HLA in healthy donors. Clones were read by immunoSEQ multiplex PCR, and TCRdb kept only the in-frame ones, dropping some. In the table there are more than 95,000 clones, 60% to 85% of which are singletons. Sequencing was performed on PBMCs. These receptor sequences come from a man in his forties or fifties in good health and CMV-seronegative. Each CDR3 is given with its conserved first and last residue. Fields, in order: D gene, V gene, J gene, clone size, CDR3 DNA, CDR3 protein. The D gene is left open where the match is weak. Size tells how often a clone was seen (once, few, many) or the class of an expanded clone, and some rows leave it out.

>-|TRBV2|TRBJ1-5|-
TGTGCCAGCAAGTCGCAGGGGACTAGCAATCAGCCCCAGCATTTT
CASKSQGTSNQPQHF
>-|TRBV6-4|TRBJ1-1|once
TGTGCCAGCAGTAAAGACACCTCAGGGCGGTACACTGAAGCTTTCTTT
CASSKDTSGRYTEAFF
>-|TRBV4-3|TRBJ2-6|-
TGCGCCAGCAGCCAAGGTGGGCAGCTCTCTGGGGCCAACGTCCTGACTTTC
CASSQGGQLSGANVLTF
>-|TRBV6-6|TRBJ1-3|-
TGTGCCAGCAGTTACTCAATTGGCAGCTCTGGAAACACCATATATTTT
CASSYSIGSSGNTIYF
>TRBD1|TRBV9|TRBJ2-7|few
TGTGCCAGCAGCGTAGAGGGGGGACAGGGCCGCTACGAGCAGTACTTC
CASSVEGGQGRYEQYF
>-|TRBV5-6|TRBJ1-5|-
TGTGCCAGCAGCTTGGGGAGGGGTCAGCCCCAGCATTTT
CASSLGRGQPQHF
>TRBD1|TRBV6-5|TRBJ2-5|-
TGTGCCAGCAGGTGGGACAGCTCGAGGGAGACCCAGTACTTC
CASRWDSSRETQYF
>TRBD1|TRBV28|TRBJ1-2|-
TGTGCCAGCAGGGGGGGGACAGGGGGGCGCTATGGCTACACCTTC
CASRGGTGGRYGYTF
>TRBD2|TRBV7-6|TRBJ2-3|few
TGTGCCAGCAGCCAAGCGGGGGGCCTCACAGATACGCAGTATTTT
CASSQAGGLTDTQYF
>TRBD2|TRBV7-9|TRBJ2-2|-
TGTGCCAGCAGCTCGGGACTAGCGGACACCGGGGAGCTGTTTTTT
CASSSGLADTGELFF
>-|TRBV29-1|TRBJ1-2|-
TGCAGCGTTGGAGGGGGACCCAACTCTTACTACACCTTC
CSVGGGPNSYYTF
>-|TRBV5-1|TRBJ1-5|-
TGCGCCAGCAGCTTGGGGGGACAAATCAATCAGCCCCAGCATTTT
CASSLGGQINQPQHF
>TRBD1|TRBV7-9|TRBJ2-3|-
TGTGCCAGCAGCTCCCGACAGGGGGCGGGAGGAGATACGCAGTATTTT
CASSSRQGAGGDTQYF
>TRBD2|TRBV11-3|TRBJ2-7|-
TGTGCCAGCAGCTTGAGCGGGAGGGCCCGATCCTACGAGCAGTACTTC
CASSLSGRARSYEQYF
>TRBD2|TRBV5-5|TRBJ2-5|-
TGTGCCAGCCAAACCGGGACTAACCAAGAGACCCAGTACTTC
CASQTGTNQETQYF
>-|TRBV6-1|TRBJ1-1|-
TGTGCCAGCAGTTCGACCGCCAGGGGTGGGGCTGAAGCTTTCTTT
CASSSTARGGAEAFF
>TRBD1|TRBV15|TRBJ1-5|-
TGTGCCACCAGCTCCCGGACAGGGGTGTACCAGCCCCAGCATTTT
CATSSRTGVYQPQHF
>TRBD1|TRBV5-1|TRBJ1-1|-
TGCGCCAGCAGCTTGGTAACAGGGGCTAATGAAGCTTTCTTT
CASSLVTGANEAFF
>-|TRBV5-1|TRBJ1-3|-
TGCGCCAGCAGCTCAGGGGTAACTGGAAACACCATATATTTT
CASSSGVTGNTIYF
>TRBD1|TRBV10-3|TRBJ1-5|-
TGTGCCATCAGTGACCAGGGGGCAGACAATCAGCCCCAGCATTTT
CAISDQGADNQPQHF
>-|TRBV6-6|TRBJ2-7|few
TGTGCCAGCAGACCCGAGAGCTACGAGCAGTACTTC
CASRPESYEQYF
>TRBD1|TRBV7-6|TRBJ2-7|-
TGTGCCAGCAGCCCGGACAGGGTCTACGAGCAGTACTTC
CASSPDRVYEQYF
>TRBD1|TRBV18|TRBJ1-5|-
TGTGCCAGCTCACCTCTGGGGACAGTGGATCAGCCCCAGCATTTT
CASSPLGTVDQPQHF
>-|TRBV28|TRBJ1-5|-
TGTGCCAGCAGCTACGACATGAGAGACAATCAGCCCCAGCATTTT
CASSYDMRDNQPQHF